The text below deals with one TCR beta chain. Its matching antigen is unknown. Data came from immunoSEQ multiplex PCR; TCRdb stores just in-frame clones and leaves some out. Here the sample spans about 89,000 clones, about 95% being singletons. The entry originates in a study of graft-versus-host responses after intestinal transplantation. Study context: Transplant recipients had multivisceral, liver-intestinal, or isolated intestinal grafts.

After removal of 6 bases from V and 6 bases from J, the junction contained 11 bases not matched to a gene. This CDR3 has 15 residues. CDR1 is MNHNY, CDR2 SVGAGI, per germline (reference sequence). Sample: unstimulated CD4+ T cells sorted from spleen or lymph node cells, taken before transplant. The gene calls are TRBV6-6 and TRBJ1-2; TRBD1 matches 9 bases. The receptor was derived from a human donor who was the organ donor for an intestinal transplant. The CDR3, as DNA: TGTGCCAGCAGCAATACCGGGACAGGGATAAATGGCTACACCTTC. Translated: CASSNTGTGINGYTF.